The present TCR beta chain was sequenced within a study of blood T cell repertoires in COVID-19. Per the study methods: From reference gene primer amplification, estimates of nucleated cell counts were derived. Clones were read by immunoSEQ multiplex PCR, and TCRdb kept only the in-frame ones, dropping some. That table is the source of V, J and clone size, and D and trimming were worked out from the DNA. Altogether about 170,000 clones are present, 83% being singletons, with the ten largest covering around 4.8%. With V trimmed by 4 bases and J by 8 bases, 5 bases remained unmatched. Germline CDR1 and CDR2: SGHRS and YFSETQ. This CDR3 is 12 amino acids long.

Sequenced sample: PBMCs or T cells enriched from blood (not recorded which). This sequence originates from a woman in her fifties or sixties who had recovered from COVID-19. The chain couples TRBV5-1 to TRBJ1-1; 7 bases are shared with TRBD1. The CDR3 loop reads CASSIQQGEAFF. The DNA of the CDR3 is TGCGCCAGCAGCATCCAACAGGGGGAAGCTTTCTTT.